These 16 T cell receptor beta chains share one sample of origin, sequenced in a study of blood T cell repertoires in COVID-19. The repertoire was sequenced with immunoSEQ multiplex PCR; TCRdb's copy has only in-frame clones and lacks some. The repertoire holds 200,000 or so clones, 70% to 85% seen once, with approximately 7.2% in the top ten. Specimen: peripheral blood. All receptors derive from a human donor with acute or convalescent COVID-19. The donor label of this sample is uncertain.

This chain joins TRBV20-1 and TRBJ2-3; 7 nucleotides agree with TRBD1. From germline, CDR1 is DFQATT and CDR2 SNEGSKA (reference sequence). CDR3 length equals 11 residues. The V segment lost 7 bases and the J segment 6 bases; nucleotides outside the gene matches: 4. CDR3 sequence reads: CSVGGGDTQYF. The CDR3 bases are TGCAGTGTAGGGGGCGGGGATACGCAGTATTTT.

This chain uses TRBV5-6 with TRBJ2-3; D not certain. Per the germline V gene, CDR1 is SGHDT and CDR2 is YYEEEE. V gave up 0 bases and J gave up 1 base, with 6 bases separating them. The CDR3 loop spans 14 amino acids. The CDR3 region is CASSLGAGTDTQYF. The CDR3 coding sequence is TGTGCCAGCAGCTTGGGAGCTGGCACAGATACGCAGTATTTT.

The gene calls are TRBV27 and TRBJ1-2, with D possibly being TRBD1 (5 bases). CDR3 length: 13 amino acids. Germline CDR1 and CDR2: MNHEY and SMNVEV (reference sequence). V was cut by 5 bases and J by 7 bases, with 14 bases left in between. CDR3 DNA sequence: TGTGCCAGCAGTCCCTCCCCAGGGTCTGGCTACACCTTC. This gives the protein CASSPSPGSGYTF.

This chain links TRBV7-3 with TRBJ2-1; D gene unclear. The CDR3 has 13 amino acids. CDR1 and CDR2 from the germline V gene are SGHTA and FQGTGA. V was pared by 5 bases and J by 4 bases, with 9 bases between. Here the CDR3 DNA reads TGTGCCAGCAGCGTCTCCTTTTACAATGAGCAGTTCTTC. Its translation is CASSVSFYNEQFF.

In its sample, this clone was seen a few times. This chain links TRBV10-3 with TRBJ1-1; TRBD1 matches at 8 bases. Germline assignment: CDR1 ENHRY and CDR2 SYGVKD. The J segment lost 0 bases and the V segment lost 2 bases, leaving 5 bases of the junction unmatched. The CDR3 is 16 residues long. The chain's CDR3 is CAISEGQGGVNTEAFF. DNA of the CDR3: TGTGCCATCAGTGAGGGACAGGGTGGGGTGAACACTGAAGCTTTCTTT.

The genes are TRBV28 and TRBJ1-1, with a possible D match to TRBD1 (5 bases). The CDR3 sequence is 13 residues long. V was clipped by 10 bases and J by 4 bases, with 16 bases between them. Germline CDR1 and CDR2: MDHEN and SYDVKM. The CDR3 sequence is CAIGGVMGTEAFF. CDR3 bases: TGTGCCATCGGAGGGGTAATGGGCACTGAAGCTTTCTTT.

The chain is built from TRBV29-1 and TRBJ1-2, with 7 nucleotides matching TRBD1. CDR1 is SQVTM and CDR2 is ANQGSEA in the germline V gene. This CDR3 is 12 amino acids long. V dropped 8 bases and J dropped 4; count of bases not matched to a gene: 7. CDR3 amino acids: CSFRTGVYGYTF. The CDR3 DNA reads as TGCAGCTTCAGAACAGGGGTCTATGGCTACACCTTC. Combining the CDR3 with reference TRBV29-1 and TRBJ1-2 gives the whole variable domain SAVISQKPSRDICQRGTSLTIQCQVDSQVTMMFWYRQQPGQSLTLIATANQGSEATYESGFVIDKFPISRPNLTFSTLTVSNMSPEDSSIYLCSFRTGVYGYTFGSGTRLTVV.

This clone appeared a single time. This chain uses TRBV11-3 with TRBJ2-2; D ambiguous. The CDR3 sequence is 15 residues long. CDR1 SGHNT and CDR2 YENEEA come from the germline V gene. Trimming left V 1 base short and J 5 bases short, with 11 bases between. This CDR3 is CASSLGSQATGELFF. Here the CDR3 DNA reads TGTGCCAGCAGCTTAGGAAGTCAGGCGACCGGGGAGCTGTTTTTT.

This clone appeared a single time. The chain recombines TRBV29-1 with TRBJ1-4; D gene ambiguous. The germline V gene has CDR1 SQVTM and CDR2 ANQGSEA. The CDR3 has 14 residues. V was shortened by 6 bases and J by 0 bases, with 11 bases between the two germline ends. The CDR3 bases are TGCAGCGTAATGGATGGAGCAACTAATGAAAAACTGTTTTTT. The encoded protein is CSVMDGATNEKLFF. The full variable domain, in which reference TRBV29-1 and TRBJ1-4 provide the parts outside the CDR3, is SAVISQKPSRDICQRGTSLTIQCQVDSQVTMMFWYRQQPGQSLTLIATANQGSEATYESGFVIDKFPISRPNLTFSTLTVSNMSPEDSSIYLCSVMDGATNEKLFFGSGTQLSVL.

The chain recombines TRBV5-1 with TRBJ2-1; 7 positions agree with TRBD2. Trimming removed 1 base from V and 5 bases from J; junction bases left unmatched: 6. Germline V gene sequence: CDR1 SGHRS, CDR2 YFSETQ. The CDR3 consists of 15 residues. The CDR3 bases are TGCGCCAGCAGCTTGCAAACTAGCGATAACAATGAGCAGTTCTTC. This gives the protein CASSLQTSDNNEQFF.

This rearrangement joins TRBV27 to TRBJ2-2; D might be TRBD1 (6 bases). The V gene's germline CDR1 is MNHEY and CDR2 SMNVEV (reference sequence). V lost 5 bases and J 4 bases, leaving 11 bases between the germline ends. This CDR3 has 14 residues. The CDR3 loop reads CASSTGMGTGELFF. For the CDR3, the DNA is TGTGCCAGCAGTACAGGGATGGGCACCGGGGAGCTGTTTTTT.

V and J are TRBV18 and TRBJ1-1, with D tentatively TRBD1 (5 bases). V gave up 5 bases and J gave up 2 bases, with 12 bases separating them. The CDR3 contains 14 residues. Germline CDR1 reads KGHSH; CDR2 reads LQKENI. This chain's CDR3 is CASSEGRGNTEAFF. The CDR3 DNA follows: TGTGCCAGCTCAGAGGGGCGGGGAAACACTGAAGCTTTCTTT.

The chain carries TRBV6-6 and TRBJ1-2; the D is unclear. The CDR3 covers 14 residues. Germline lookup yields CDR1 MNHNY and CDR2 SVGAGI (reference sequence). Between the trimmed V and J ends, which lost 6 bases and 1 base, there was a span of 12 bases. CDR3 in DNA: TGTGCCAGCAGGACACCGGCTCTTAACTATGGCTACACCTTC. Translating gives CASRTPALNYGYTF.

The CDR3 loop is CASSLPGLAEDEQYF. The CDR3 nucleotides are TGTGCCAGCAGCTTACCGGGACTAGCGGAGGACGAGCAGTACTTC. This chain connects TRBV5-4 to TRBJ2-7, with 11 bases fitting TRBD2. Germline CDR1 and CDR2: SGHNT and YYREEE (reference sequence). The CDR3 spans 15 residues. After removal of 2 bases from V and 5 bases from J, the junction contained 6 bases not matched to a gene.

The V call is TRBV6-5, the J call TRBJ1-4; no reliable D call. Trimming shortened V by 4 bases and J by 7 bases, and 10 bases separated the two germline ends. Per the germline V gene, CDR1 is MNHEY and CDR2 is SVGAGI. This CDR3 comprises 13 residues. CDR3 nucleotides: TGTGCCAGCAGTTCCGGGATCATTGAAAAACTGTTTTTT. Protein product: CASSSGIIEKLFF.

The CDR3 sequence is CASSLTPLGTGSGTEAFF. The CDR3 DNA is TGTGCCAGCAGCTTAACCCCATTGGGGACAGGGTCGGGCACTGAAGCTTTCTTT. The chain links TRBV7-3 to TRBJ1-1; 9 bases are a match to TRBD1. J was trimmed by 4 bases and V by 0 bases; bases with no gene match: 12. Germline lookup yields CDR1 SGHTA and CDR2 FQGTGA. The CDR3 contains 18 residues.